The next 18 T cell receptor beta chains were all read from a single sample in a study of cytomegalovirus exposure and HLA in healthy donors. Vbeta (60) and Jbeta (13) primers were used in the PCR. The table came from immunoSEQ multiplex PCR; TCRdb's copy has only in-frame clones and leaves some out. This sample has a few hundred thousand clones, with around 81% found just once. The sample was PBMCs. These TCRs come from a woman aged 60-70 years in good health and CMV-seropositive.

DNA for the CDR3: TGTGCCAGCAGGGCGGATGGCCTTAACACTGAAGCTTTCTTT. This sequence encodes CASRADGLNTEAFF. V gene TRBV2 combines with J gene TRBJ1-1; D not resolved. Trimming removed 6 bases from V and 2 bases from J, with 13 bases in between. Germline V lookup: CDR1 SNHLY, CDR2 FYNNEI. The CDR3 extends over 14 amino acids.

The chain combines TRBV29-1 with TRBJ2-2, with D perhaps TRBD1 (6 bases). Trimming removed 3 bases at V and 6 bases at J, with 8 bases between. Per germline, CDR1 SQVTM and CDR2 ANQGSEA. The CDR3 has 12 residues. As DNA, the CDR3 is TGCAGCGTTGACTGGGGGCCCGGGGAGCTGTTTTTT. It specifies CSVDWGPGELFF.

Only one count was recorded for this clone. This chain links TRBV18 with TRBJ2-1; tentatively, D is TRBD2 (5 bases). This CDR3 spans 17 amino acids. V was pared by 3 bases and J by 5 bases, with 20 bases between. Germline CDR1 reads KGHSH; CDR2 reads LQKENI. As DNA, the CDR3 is TGTGCCAGCTCACCCTCGGTGGGCACTGGGAGAGACAATGAGCAGTTCTTC. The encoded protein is CASSPSVGTGRDNEQFF.

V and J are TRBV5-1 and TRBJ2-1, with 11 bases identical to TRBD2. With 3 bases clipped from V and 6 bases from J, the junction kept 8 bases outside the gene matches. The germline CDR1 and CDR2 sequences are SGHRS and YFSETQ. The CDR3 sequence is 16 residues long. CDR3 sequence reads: CASSWTTSGTTNEQFF. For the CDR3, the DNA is TGCGCCAGCAGCTGGACGACTAGCGGGACCACCAATGAGCAGTTCTTC.

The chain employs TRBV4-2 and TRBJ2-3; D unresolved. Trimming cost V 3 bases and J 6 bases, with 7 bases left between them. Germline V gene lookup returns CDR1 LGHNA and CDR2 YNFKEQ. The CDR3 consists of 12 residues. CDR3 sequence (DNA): TGTGCCAGCAGCCAGACGCGGGATACGCAGTATTTT. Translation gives CASSQTRDTQYF.

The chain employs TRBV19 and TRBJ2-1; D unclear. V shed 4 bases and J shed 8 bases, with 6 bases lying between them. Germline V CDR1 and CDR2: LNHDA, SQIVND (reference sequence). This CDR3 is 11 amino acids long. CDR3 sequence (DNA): TGTGCCAGTAGTACCCTTTATGAGCAGTTCTTC. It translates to CASSTLYEQFF. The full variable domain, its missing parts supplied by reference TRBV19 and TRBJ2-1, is DGGITQSPKYLFRKEGQNVTLSCEQNLNHDAMYWYRQDPGQGLRLIYYSQIVNDFQKGDIAEGYSVSREKKESFPLTVTSAQKNPTAFYLCASSTLYEQFFGPGTRLTVL.

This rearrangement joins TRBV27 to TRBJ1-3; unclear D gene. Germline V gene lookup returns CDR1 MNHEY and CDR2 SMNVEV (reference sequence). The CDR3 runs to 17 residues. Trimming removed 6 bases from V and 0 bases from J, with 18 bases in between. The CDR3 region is CASSPFTGLHSGNTIYF. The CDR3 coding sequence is TGTGCCAGCAGCCCCTTTACGGGGTTACACTCTGGAAACACCATATATTTT.

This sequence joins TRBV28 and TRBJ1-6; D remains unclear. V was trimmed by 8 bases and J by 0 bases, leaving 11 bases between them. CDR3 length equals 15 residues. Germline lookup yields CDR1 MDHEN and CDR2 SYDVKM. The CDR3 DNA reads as TGTGCCAGCGAAGACGGGAGCTCCTATAATTCACCCCTCCACTTT. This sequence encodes CASEDGSSYNSPLHF. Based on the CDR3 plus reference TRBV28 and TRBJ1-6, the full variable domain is DVKVTQSSRYLVKRTGEKVFLECVQDMDHENMFWYRQDPGLGLRLIYFSYDVKMKEKGDIPEGYSVSREKKERFSLILESASTNQTSMYLCASEDGSSYNSPLHFGNGTRLTVT.

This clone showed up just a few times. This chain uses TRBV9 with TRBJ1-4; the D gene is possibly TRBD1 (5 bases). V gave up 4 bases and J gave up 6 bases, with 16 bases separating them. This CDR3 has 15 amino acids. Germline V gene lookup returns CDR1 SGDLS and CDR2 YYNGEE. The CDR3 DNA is TGTGCCAGCAGCCCCCCTGGGACTGGGGATGAAAAACTGTTTTTT. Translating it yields CASSPPGTGDEKLFF. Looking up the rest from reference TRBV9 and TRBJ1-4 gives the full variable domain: DSGVTQTPKHLITATGQRVTLRCSPRSGDLSVYWYQQSLDQGLQFLIQYYNGEERAKGNILERFSAQQFPDLHSELNLSSLELGDSALYFCASSPPGTGDEKLFFGSGTQLSVL.

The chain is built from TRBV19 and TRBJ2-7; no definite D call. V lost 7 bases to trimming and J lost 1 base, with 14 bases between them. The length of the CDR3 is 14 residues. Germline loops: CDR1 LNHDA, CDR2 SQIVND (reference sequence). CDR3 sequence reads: CASKFQGRSYEQYF. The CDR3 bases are TGTGCCAGTAAGTTTCAAGGCAGGTCCTACGAGCAGTACTTC.

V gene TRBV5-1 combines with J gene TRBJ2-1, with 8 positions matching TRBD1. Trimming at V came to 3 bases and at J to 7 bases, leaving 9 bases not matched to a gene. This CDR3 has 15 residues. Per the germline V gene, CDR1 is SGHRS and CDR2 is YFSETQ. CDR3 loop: CASSSRTGNGNEQFF. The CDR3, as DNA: TGCGCCAGCAGCTCGAGGACAGGGAATGGGAATGAGCAGTTCTTC.

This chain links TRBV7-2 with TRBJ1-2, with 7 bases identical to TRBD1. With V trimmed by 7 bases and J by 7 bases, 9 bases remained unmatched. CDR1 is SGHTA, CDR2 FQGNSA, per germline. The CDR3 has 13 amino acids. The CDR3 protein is CASTGQGVVGYTF. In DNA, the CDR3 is TGTGCCAGCACCGGCCAGGGGGTCGTTGGCTACACCTTC.

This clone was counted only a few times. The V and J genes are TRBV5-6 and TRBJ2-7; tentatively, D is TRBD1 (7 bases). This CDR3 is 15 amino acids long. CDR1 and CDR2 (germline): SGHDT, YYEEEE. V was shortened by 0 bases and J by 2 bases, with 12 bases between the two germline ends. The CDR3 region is CASSLGAGGTYEQYF. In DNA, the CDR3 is TGTGCCAGCAGCTTGGGAGCAGGGGGGACCTACGAGCAGTACTTC.

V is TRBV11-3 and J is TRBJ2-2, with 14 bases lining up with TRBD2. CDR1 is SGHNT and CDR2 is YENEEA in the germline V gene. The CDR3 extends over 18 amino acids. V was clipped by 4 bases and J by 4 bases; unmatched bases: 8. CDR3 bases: TGTGCCAGCAGCTCGGGACTAGCGGGAGCCGGTAGCACCGGGGAGCTGTTTTTT. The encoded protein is CASSSGLAGAGSTGELFF.

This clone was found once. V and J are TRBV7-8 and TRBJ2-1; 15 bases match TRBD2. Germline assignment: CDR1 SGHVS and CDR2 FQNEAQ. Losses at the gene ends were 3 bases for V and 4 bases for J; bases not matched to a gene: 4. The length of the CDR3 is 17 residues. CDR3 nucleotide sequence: TGTGCCAGCAGCTTGCGGACTAGCGGGAGGGTTTACAATGAGCAGTTCTTC. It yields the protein CASSLRTSGRVYNEQFF. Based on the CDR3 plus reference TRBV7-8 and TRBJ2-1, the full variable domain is GAGVSQSPRYKVAKRGQDVALRCDPISGHVSLFWYQQALGQGPEFLTYFQNEAQLDKSGLPSDRFFAERPEGSVSTLKIQRTQQEDSAVYLCASSLRTSGRVYNEQFFGPGTRLTVL.

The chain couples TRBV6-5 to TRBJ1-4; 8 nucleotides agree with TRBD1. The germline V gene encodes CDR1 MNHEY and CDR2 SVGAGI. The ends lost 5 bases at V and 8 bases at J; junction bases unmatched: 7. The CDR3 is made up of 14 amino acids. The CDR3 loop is CASSASQGGEKLFF. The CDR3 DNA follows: TGTGCCAGCAGTGCCTCACAGGGGGGGGAAAAACTGTTTTTT.

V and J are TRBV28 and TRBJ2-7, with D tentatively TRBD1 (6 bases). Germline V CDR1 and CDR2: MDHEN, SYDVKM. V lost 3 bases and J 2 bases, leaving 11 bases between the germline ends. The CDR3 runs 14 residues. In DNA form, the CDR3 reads TGTGCCAGCAGTTTCACGGACAGTCCCTACGAGCAGTACTTC. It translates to CASSFTDSPYEQYF.

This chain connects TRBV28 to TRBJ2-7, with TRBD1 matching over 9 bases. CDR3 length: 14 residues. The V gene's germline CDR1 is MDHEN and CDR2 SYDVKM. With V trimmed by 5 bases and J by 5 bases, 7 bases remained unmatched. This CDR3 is CASSIGQGMNEQYF. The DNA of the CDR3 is TGTGCCAGCAGTATTGGACAGGGGATGAACGAGCAGTACTTC. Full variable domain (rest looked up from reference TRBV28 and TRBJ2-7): DVKVTQSSRYLVKRTGEKVFLECVQDMDHENMFWYRQDPGLGLRLIYFSYDVKMKEKGDIPEGYSVSREKKERFSLILESASTNQTSMYLCASSIGQGMNEQYFGPGTRLTVT.